These 22 T cell receptor beta chains share one sample of origin, sequenced in a study of memory CD4+ T cells and cytomegalovirus serostatus. The sort gate was single viable CD3+CD4+CD8-CD45RO+ cells for memory CD4+ T cells. Measured with immunoSEQ multiplex PCR; TCRdb has only the in-frame clones, and not every one. In the table there are just under 60,000 clones, 80% to 90% of which are singletons. The sample was memory CD4+ T cells from blood. The receptors derive from an adult in good health and CMV-seronegative.

The chain links TRBV28 to TRBJ1-5; the match to TRBD1 covers 7 bases. J gave up 4 bases and V 7 bases, and 7 bases lay outside the gene matches. The CDR3 is 14 amino acids. Germline V gives CDR1 MDHEN, CDR2 SYDVKM. CDR3 DNA: TGTGCCAGCACCCCAGGGGGTTCGAATCAGCCCCAGCATTTT. This encodes CASTPGGSNQPQHF.

A few counts support this clone. J is TRBJ2-3 and V is TRBV11-3; 8 positions agree with TRBD2. Germline trimming cut 5 bases from V and 2 bases from J; bases unmatched to any gene: 9. Germline CDR1 reads SGHNT; CDR2 reads YENEEA. The CDR3 loop spans 16 amino acids. The CDR3 DNA is TGTGCCAGCAGCCCGAGCGGGAGAGACCTCACAGATACGCAGTATTTT. Residues: CASSPSGRDLTDTQYF. Full variable domain (outside the CDR3, taken from reference TRBV11-3 and TRBJ2-3): EAGVVQSPRYKIIEKKQPVAFWCNPISGHNTLYWYLQNLGQGPELLIRYENEEAVDDSQLPKDRFSAERLKGVDSTLKIQPAELGDSAVYLCASSPSGRDLTDTQYFGPGTRLTVL.

The chain has TRBV11-3 and TRBJ2-1, with TRBD2 identical over 12 bases. There are 15 residues in the CDR3. Germline CDR1 and CDR2: SGHNT and YENEEA. J gave up 4 bases and V 6 bases, and 4 bases lay outside the gene matches. The CDR3 loop reads CASSSTSGRYNEQFF. The CDR3 coding sequence is TGTGCCAGCAGTTCAACTAGCGGGAGGTACAATGAGCAGTTCTTC.

This clone has just one count. This chain uses TRBV5-1 with TRBJ1-1; the D gene is possibly TRBD1 (6 bases). V was pared by 4 bases and J by 0 bases, with 16 bases between. This CDR3 spans 16 amino acids. CDR1 and CDR2 (germline): SGHRS, YFSETQ. The CDR3 region is CASSLDSSQLNTEAFF. In DNA, the CDR3 is TGCGCCAGCAGCCTGGACAGCTCGCAACTGAACACTGAAGCTTTCTTT. Complete variable domain (other parts from reference TRBV5-1 and TRBJ1-1): KAGVTQTPRYLIKTRGQQVTLSCSPISGHRSVSWYQQTPGQGLQFLFEYFSETQRNKGNFPGRFSGRQFSNSRSEMNVSTLELGDSALYLCASSLDSSQLNTEAFFGQGTRLTVV.

This clone was seen once. CDR3 in DNA: TGTGCCAGCAGTGAAGGTACAGGGTTTGGTGGCTACACCTTC. Its protein is CASSEGTGFGGYTF. This chain uses TRBV6-4 with TRBJ1-2; the D gene is possibly TRBD1 (6 bases). Trimming cost V 3 bases and J 7 bases, with 15 bases left between them. Germline CDR1 reads MRHNA; CDR2 reads SNTAGT. The CDR3 contains 14 residues.

CDR3 region: CASSLVRGSSTEAFF. CDR3 bases: TGCGCCAGCAGCTTGGTGAGGGGGAGCAGCACTGAAGCTTTCTTT. V is TRBV5-1 and J is TRBJ1-1, with D perhaps matching TRBD1 (6 bases). CDR3 length equals 15 residues. The germline V gene encodes CDR1 SGHRS and CDR2 YFSETQ. V was pared by 0 bases and J by 4 bases, with 13 bases between.

The V and J genes are TRBV4-3 and TRBJ2-3; TRBD2 matches 10 bases. V shed 3 bases and J 13 bases; nucleotides not matched to a gene: 10. CDR1 and CDR2 from the germline V gene are LGHNA and YSLEER. The CDR3 contains 14 residues. CDR3 loop: CASSQDQTSGSKYF. As DNA, the CDR3 is TGCGCCAGCAGCCAGGACCAGACTAGCGGGTCCAAGTATTTT.

This chain links TRBV28 with TRBJ2-7; TRBD2 agrees at 7 bases. The CDR3 sequence is 13 residues long. J gave up 9 bases and V 4 bases, and 9 bases lay outside the gene matches. Germline V gives CDR1 MDHEN, CDR2 SYDVKM. This CDR3 is CASSSGGIIAQYF. The CDR3 nucleotides are TGTGCCAGCAGTTCGGGGGGTATAATCGCGCAGTACTTC.

This clone has just a few counts. The J gene is TRBJ1-5, the V gene TRBV5-6; D gene uncertain. V shed 1 base and J shed 1 base, with 9 bases lying between them. This CDR3 region has 15 residues. Germline V gene data show CDR1 as SGHDT and CDR2 as YYEEEE. The CDR3 nucleotides read TGTGCCAGCAGCTTGTACAGATCGAGCAATCAGCCCCAGCATTTT. Its translation: CASSLYRSSNQPQHF.

The J gene is TRBJ1-2, the V gene TRBV6-4; 8 bases map to TRBD1. The CDR3 contains 13 residues. Per germline, CDR1 MRHNA and CDR2 SNTAGT. V shed 5 bases, J shed 3 bases, and the junction held 2 bases outside the gene matches. As DNA, the CDR3 is TGTGCCAGCAGTCCGGGACAGGACTATGGCTACACCTTC. Its protein is CASSPGQDYGYTF.

The chain employs TRBV11-2 and TRBJ1-5; 7 positions match TRBD1. The CDR3 runs 14 residues. Germline-derived CDR1 and CDR2 are SGHAT and FQNNGV. V dropped 4 bases and J dropped 6; count of bases not matched to a gene: 6. This CDR3 reads CASSYTGDRQPQHF. The CDR3 DNA reads as TGTGCCAGCAGCTACACAGGGGATCGTCAGCCCCAGCATTTT.

On this clone itself: The sample contains more than one DNA sequence encoding this CDR3. The gene calls are TRBV28 and TRBJ1-6; unclear D gene. V was clipped by 5 bases and J by 0 bases, with 11 bases between them. CDR3 length: 16 residues. Germline-derived CDR1 and CDR2 are MDHEN and SYDVKM. DNA of the CDR3: TGTGCCAGCAGTCCCAGGTCGAGCTCCTATAATTCACCCCTCCACTTT. Translation: CASSPRSSSYNSPLHF.

The V and J genes are TRBV9 and TRBJ2-3, with a weak D call TRBD2 (6 bases). The CDR3 runs to 18 residues. V lost 3 bases and J lost 0, with 20 bases in between. Germline lookup yields CDR1 SGDLS and CDR2 YYNGEE. The CDR3 here is CASSAALIPSASTDTQYF. CDR3 coding DNA: TGTGCCAGCAGCGCGGCACTAATACCTAGCGCTAGCACAGATACGCAGTATTTT.

The chain has TRBV7-2 and TRBJ2-7, with 7 bases matching TRBD2. Germline-derived CDR1 and CDR2 are SGHTA and FQGNSA. The CDR3 is 15 amino acids. Trimming cost V 1 base and J 2 bases; bases outside gene matches: 5. For the CDR3, the DNA is TGTGCCAGCAGCTTAGGCCCAGCGGGAACCTACGAGCAGTACTTC. Translating it yields CASSLGPAGTYEQYF.

This chain uses TRBV7-3 with TRBJ1-1; TRBD1 is a possible D gene (5 bases). Germline loops: CDR1 SGHTA, CDR2 FQGTGA. Between the trimmed V and J ends, which lost 5 bases and 4 bases, there was a span of 17 bases. The CDR3 covers 15 residues. In DNA form, the CDR3 reads TGTGCCAGCAGCGCTCAGGGTGGGGCAGGCACTGAAGCTTTCTTT. Protein: CASSAQGGAGTEAFF.

The rearrangement uses TRBV7-8 and TRBJ1-3; D gene uncertain. This CDR3 is built from 13 residues. The ends were cut back, 4 bases at V and 7 bases at J, with 11 bases in the middle. The germline CDR1 and CDR2 sequences are SGHVS and FQNEAQ. CDR3 nucleotides: TGTGCCAGCAGCTCCCCGGAACGGAACACCATATATTTT. Amino acids: CASSSPERNTIYF.

The chain is built from TRBV6-6 and TRBJ2-4, with a weak D call TRBD2 (6 bases). Looked up from germline, CDR1 is MNHNY and CDR2 is SVGAGI (reference sequence). The V end was cut by 10 bases, the J end by 3 bases, with 16 bases between. The CDR3 runs to 14 residues. CDR3 sequence: CAISDRESKNIQYF. The CDR3 DNA reads TGTGCCATTTCGGACCGGGAGAGCAAAAACATTCAGTACTTC.

The sample holds a few counts of this clone. One end of the junction varies from germline; a read error may be responsible. The chain is built from TRBV7-7 and TRBJ2-3, with D possibly TRBD2 on 5 matching bases. The CDR3 loop spans 12 amino acids. CDR1 and CDR2 from the germline V gene are SSHAT and FNYEAQ (reference sequence). DNA of the CDR3: TGTGCTAGCAGCTTCGAAGGAGGTACGCAGTATTTT. Its protein product is CASSFEGGTQYF.

The chain employs TRBV7-6 and TRBJ1-1; 12 nucleotides align to TRBD1. The ends lost 4 bases at V and 6 bases at J; junction bases unmatched: 9. The CDR3 is 16 amino acids. Germline V gene data show CDR1 as SGHVS and CDR2 as FNYEAQ. The CDR3 DNA reads as TGTGCCAGCAGCTCCCGGACCGGGACAGGGGGCTCTGAAGCTTTCTTT. Its protein product is CASSSRTGTGGSEAFF. Using reference TRBV7-6 and TRBJ1-1 for the parts outside the CDR3, the full variable domain is GAGVSQSPRYKVTKRGQDVALRCDPISGHVSLYWYRQALGQGPEFLTYFNYEAQQDKSGLPNDRFSAERPEGSISTLTIQRTEQRDSAMYRCASSSRTGTGGSEAFFGQGTRLTVV.

This chain links TRBV11-3 with TRBJ1-4, with 10 bases lining up with TRBD1. V was clipped by 4 bases and J by 5 bases; unmatched bases: 4. The CDR3 runs to 15 residues. CDR1 SGHNT and CDR2 YENEEA come from the germline V gene. CDR3 sequence (DNA): TGTGCCAGCAGCTCTCGGACAGGGGGAAATGAAAAACTGTTTTTT. This gives the protein CASSSRTGGNEKLFF. Full variable domain (missing parts from reference TRBV11-3 and TRBJ1-4): EAGVVQSPRYKIIEKKQPVAFWCNPISGHNTLYWYLQNLGQGPELLIRYENEEAVDDSQLPKDRFSAERLKGVDSTLKIQPAELGDSAVYLCASSSRTGGNEKLFFGSGTQLSVL.

A single count supports this clone. The chain links TRBV7-2 to TRBJ2-2; perhaps TRBD2 as D (6 bases). Trimming cost V 5 bases and J 6 bases, with 22 bases left between them. The length of the CDR3 is 17 residues. Germline CDR1 reads SGHTA; CDR2 reads FQGNSA. The CDR3 reads CASSPTLREARAGELFF. Written as DNA, the CDR3 is TGTGCCAGCAGCCCAACGTTGAGGGAGGCTAGGGCCGGGGAGCTGTTTTTT.

The rearrangement uses TRBV9 and TRBJ2-7, with D perhaps matching TRBD2 (6 bases). V lost 4 bases to trimming and J lost 4 bases, with 24 bases between them. This CDR3 has 17 amino acids. Germline CDR1 is SGDLS and CDR2 is YYNGEE. CDR3 DNA: TGTGCCAGCAGCCCCCCGGAGGGGCGGGGAAGAAGTTACGAGCAGTACTTC. Translated: CASSPPEGRGRSYEQYF.